These 22 T cell receptor beta chains were all obtained from the same sample, sequenced in a study of Tregs in tolerant kidney transplant recipients. TCRdb's copy holds only in-frame clones and misses some; the assay was immunoSEQ multiplex PCR. The sample shows 90,000 to 150,000 clones, approximately 90% of them seen only once. Sequenced input: CD4+ T cells from blood. Every receptor here comes from a human donor in good health.

The chain links TRBV18 to TRBJ1-4; 7 nucleotides match TRBD1. There are 15 residues in the CDR3. CDR1 KGHSH and CDR2 LQKENI come from the germline V gene. Losses at the gene ends were 3 bases for V and 2 bases for J; bases not matched to a gene: 3. The CDR3 loop reads CASSPPDRTNEKLFF. In DNA, the CDR3 is TGTGCCAGCTCACCCCCGGACAGGACTAATGAAAAACTGTTTTTT.

The rearrangement links TRBV7-2 to TRBJ1-2; D not certain. Germline V gene sequence: CDR1 SGHTA, CDR2 FQGNSA. There are 14 residues in the CDR3. V lost 0 bases and J 2 bases, leaving 7 bases between the germline ends. DNA for the CDR3: TGTGCCAGCAGCTTAGCGCAGGTGAACTATGGCTACACCTTC. This gives the protein CASSLAQVNYGYTF.

The chain carries TRBV12-5 and TRBJ2-5; D is possibly TRBD2 (6 bases). The V end was cut by 6 bases, the J end by 4 bases, with 9 bases between. Looked up from germline, CDR1 is LGHNT and CDR2 is FRNRAP. This CDR3 spans 12 amino acids. In DNA form, the CDR3 reads TGTGCTAGTGGCCCTAGCGCAGAGACCCAGTACTTC. Translation gives CASGPSAETQYF.

The V call is TRBV6-5, the J call TRBJ1-1; D is possibly TRBD1 (5 bases). Germline V gene data show CDR1 as MNHEY and CDR2 as SVGAGI. Trimming removed 4 bases from V and 0 bases from J, with 12 bases in between. CDR3 size: 15 residues. CDR3 protein: CASSSHRQLNTEAFF. The CDR3, as DNA: TGTGCCAGCAGTTCTCACAGACAGTTGAACACTGAAGCTTTCTTT.

This chain joins TRBV6-5 and TRBJ1-4, with D possibly TRBD1 on 6 matching bases. The CDR3 spans 15 residues. Germline V CDR1 and CDR2: MNHEY, SVGAGI. With 4 bases removed from V and 0 bases from J, the gap between germline ends came to 9 bases. The CDR3 DNA reads as TGTGCCAGCAGTTGGGCAGGGGCAACTAATGAAAAACTGTTTTTT. Protein: CASSWAGATNEKLFF.

This chain links TRBV14 with TRBJ2-3; the match to TRBD2 covers 10 bases. Unmatched junction bases numbered 16, after V lost 5 bases and J lost 8 bases. In germline, CDR1 is SGHDN, CDR2 FVKESK. The CDR3 length is 17 residues. The CDR3 loop reads CASSAGLLAGNRGTQYF. CDR3 coding DNA: TGTGCCAGCAGCGCTGGATTACTAGCGGGGAATCGGGGTACGCAGTATTTT.

J is TRBJ2-2 and V is TRBV5-1; D tentatively reads TRBD1 or TRBD2 (5 bases each). This CDR3 has 15 residues. Trimming removed 0 bases from V and 6 bases from J, with 12 bases in between. CDR1 and CDR2 (germline): SGHRS, YFSETQ. For the CDR3, the DNA is TGCGCCAGCAGCTTGGTAGAGGGGCGGCCCGGGGAGCTGTTTTTT. It codes for CASSLVEGRPGELFF. Full variable domain (remainder filled in from reference TRBV5-1 and TRBJ2-2): KAGVTQTPRYLIKTRGQQVTLSCSPISGHRSVSWYQQTPGQGLQFLFEYFSETQRNKGNFPGRFSGRQFSNSRSEMNVSTLELGDSALYLCASSLVEGRPGELFFGEGSRLTVL.

The V gene is TRBV18, the J gene TRBJ2-2; D may be TRBD1 (6 bases). This CDR3 spans 14 amino acids. V was clipped by 2 bases and J by 7 bases, with 11 bases between them. Germline CDR1 KGHSH, CDR2 LQKENI. CDR3 loop: CASSPGQWNGELFF. The DNA of the CDR3 is TGTGCCAGCTCACCAGGACAGTGGAACGGGGAGCTGTTTTTT.

This chain links TRBV5-6 with TRBJ2-7, with 8 bases that match TRBD1. V shed 5 bases and J 5 bases; nucleotides not matched to a gene: 9. The CDR3 loop spans 14 amino acids. Looked up from germline, CDR1 is SGHDT and CDR2 is YYEEEE. The CDR3 nucleotides are TGTGCCAGCAGTGAGGGACAGGTGTCCCACGAGCAGTACTTC. Translated, it gives CASSEGQVSHEQYF.

The rearrangement links TRBV25-1 to TRBJ1-2; 7 nucleotides align to TRBD1. This CDR3 is 15 amino acids long. After removal of 5 bases from V and 0 bases from J, the junction contained 6 bases not matched to a gene. CDR1 is MGHDK and CDR2 is SYGVNS in the germline V gene. The CDR3 loop is CASSRQGAANYGYTF. The CDR3 bases are TGTGCCAGCAGTAGACAGGGCGCTGCTAACTATGGCTACACCTTC.

This sequence joins TRBV19 and TRBJ1-1; TRBD1 is a possible D gene (5 bases). Trimming left V 1 base short and J 3 bases short, with 9 bases between. Looked up from germline, CDR1 is LNHDA and CDR2 is SQIVND (reference sequence). This CDR3 is built from 14 residues. The CDR3 nucleotides read TGTGCCAGTAGTATAGCTCAGGGTCACACTGAAGCTTTCTTT. Residues: CASSIAQGHTEAFF.

CDR3: CAWSLAGAGYNEQFF. The CDR3 DNA follows: TGTGCCTGGAGCTTGGCGGGAGCTGGCTACAATGAGCAGTTCTTC. The chain combines TRBV30 with TRBJ2-1; 7 nucleotides match TRBD2. With 3 bases clipped from V and 3 bases from J, the junction kept 8 bases outside the gene matches. CDR3 length equals 15 residues. In germline, CDR1 is GTSNPN, CDR2 SVGIG (reference sequence).

The genes are TRBV5-1 and TRBJ2-7; 7 nucleotides line up with TRBD1. Losses at the gene ends were 2 bases for V and 5 bases for J; bases not matched to a gene: 4. Germline-derived CDR1 and CDR2 are SGHRS and YFSETQ. The CDR3 has 13 amino acids. The CDR3 coding sequence is TGCGCCAGCAGCTTTTACAGGGGAAACGAGCAGTACTTC. Translating gives CASSFYRGNEQYF.

The V gene is TRBV23-1, the J gene TRBJ2-7; D unclear. TRBV23-1 is labeled an ORF, and its function is uncertain. The CDR3 is made up of 18 amino acids. V lost 0 bases and J lost 0, with 18 bases in between. CDR3 sequence: CASSQSGRRRNSSYEQYF. The CDR3 DNA is TGCGCCAGCAGTCAATCAGGGCGGCGCCGGAACAGCTCCTACGAGCAGTACTTC.

The CDR3 protein is CAVASGWGETQYF. The CDR3 coding sequence is TGTGCCGTGGCGAGCGGGTGGGGTGAGACCCAGTACTTC. V usage is TRBV19 and J usage is TRBJ2-5; possible D gene TRBD2, 6 bases. In germline, CDR1 is LNHDA, CDR2 SQIVND (reference sequence). There are 13 residues in the CDR3. V was pared by 11 bases and J by 5 bases, with 18 bases between.

The chain joins TRBV5-4 to TRBJ1-2; 10 nucleotides match TRBD1. The V gene's germline CDR1 is SGHNT and CDR2 YYREEE (reference sequence). This CDR3 is 15 amino acids long. V lost 2 bases, J lost 3 bases, and 4 bases stayed unmatched. The CDR3 coding sequence is TGTGCCAGCAGCTTCCGGGACAGGGGTTACTATGGCTACACCTTC. It is translated as CASSFRDRGYYGYTF.

The CDR3 nucleotides are TGCGCCAGCAGCCCCGGACAGATCACAGATACGCAGTATTTT. Protein: CASSPGQITDTQYF. This chain links TRBV5-1 with TRBJ2-3, with D possibly being TRBD1 (6 bases). CDR1 and CDR2 from the germline V gene are SGHRS and YFSETQ. V was pared by 4 bases and J by 2 bases, with 11 bases between. The length of the CDR3 is 14 residues.

This clone was picked up a small number of times. The CDR3 protein is CASSRTGREVGYTF. Written as DNA, the CDR3 is TGTGCCAGCAGTCGGACAGGGAGGGAAGTTGGCTACACCTTC. The chain combines TRBV6-5 with TRBJ1-2; 8 bases fit TRBD1. Germline CDR1 is MNHEY and CDR2 is SVGAGI. The J segment lost 7 bases and the V segment lost 5 bases, leaving 9 bases of the junction unmatched. The CDR3 length is 14 residues.

This rearrangement joins TRBV11-2 to TRBJ1-2; D is possibly TRBD1 (6 bases). V was shortened by 1 base and J by 7 bases, with 16 bases between the two germline ends. The CDR3 loop spans 15 amino acids. CDR1 and CDR2 (germline): SGHAT, FQNNGV. The CDR3 nucleotides read TGTGCCAGCAGCTTAGTAGGAGGGGGACCTGGTGGCTACACCTTC. Amino acid sequence: CASSLVGGGPGGYTF.

This chain uses TRBV19 with TRBJ2-5; TRBD2 aligns across 12 bases. CDR1 LNHDA and CDR2 SQIVND come from the germline V gene (reference sequence). J lost 1 base, V lost 3 bases, and 9 bases had no gene match. There are 18 residues in the CDR3. The CDR3 bases are TGTGCCAGTAGTATGAATCGGCTAGCGGGGGGGCCCCAAGAGACCCAGTACTTC. Translation: CASSMNRLAGGPQETQYF.

Here the CDR3 DNA reads TGTGCCAGCAGTGAAATGACTAGCGGGAGTCGGGAGCAGTACTTC. Amino acids: CASSEMTSGSREQYF. The V gene is TRBV2, the J gene TRBJ2-7, with TRBD2 matching 12 bases. The trim removed 2 bases at V and 7 bases at J, leaving 6 bases unmatched. The CDR3 is 15 amino acids. CDR1 is SNHLY and CDR2 is FYNNEI in the germline V gene.

V usage is TRBV7-2 and J usage is TRBJ2-1; no clear D gene. The ends were cut back, 1 base at V and 7 bases at J, with 14 bases in the middle. The length of the CDR3 is 15 residues. The germline gives CDR1 SGHTA, CDR2 FQGNSA. CDR3 loop: CASSLDPWGLNEQFF. CDR3 in DNA: TGTGCCAGCAGCTTAGACCCGTGGGGATTGAATGAGCAGTTCTTC.